These T cell receptor beta chains were read from a single sample in a study of beta chain features in type 1 diabetes. Data came from immunoSEQ multiplex PCR; TCRdb stores just in-frame clones and leaves some out. The table lists around 360,000 clones, over 10% of them singletons. The sequenced sample was naive CD4+ T cells from blood. These receptors came from a woman under 30 with type 1 diabetes. Both conserved end residues are part of each CDR3. The order of the fields is V gene, J gene, D gene, CDR3 protein. A D gene is named only where the DNA matches it firmly.

TRBV2	TRBJ1-2	NA	CASISPDRNYGYTF
TRBV30	TRBJ1-2	TRBD1	CAWSRSLSGTGKRNYGYTF
TRBV25-1	TRBJ1-5	NA	CASSQTGVNQPQHF
TRBV19	TRBJ2-1	NA	CASNIGHEQFF
TRBV23-1	TRBJ2-3	NA	CASSPRVAIGTDTQYF
TRBV9	TRBJ2-7	NA	CASSVGLGDYPAGGLSYEQYF
TRBV5-1	TRBJ2-5	TRBD2	CASSFRGEVHQETQYF
TRBV5-4	TRBJ2-3	NA	CASSPLPQYF
TRBV5-1	TRBJ2-5	TRBD1	CASSAPGQGDRTQYF
TRBV14	TRBJ1-1	NA	CASSLVHTEAFF
TRBV30	TRBJ2-3	TRBD2	CAWSRTRTSGNTDTQYF